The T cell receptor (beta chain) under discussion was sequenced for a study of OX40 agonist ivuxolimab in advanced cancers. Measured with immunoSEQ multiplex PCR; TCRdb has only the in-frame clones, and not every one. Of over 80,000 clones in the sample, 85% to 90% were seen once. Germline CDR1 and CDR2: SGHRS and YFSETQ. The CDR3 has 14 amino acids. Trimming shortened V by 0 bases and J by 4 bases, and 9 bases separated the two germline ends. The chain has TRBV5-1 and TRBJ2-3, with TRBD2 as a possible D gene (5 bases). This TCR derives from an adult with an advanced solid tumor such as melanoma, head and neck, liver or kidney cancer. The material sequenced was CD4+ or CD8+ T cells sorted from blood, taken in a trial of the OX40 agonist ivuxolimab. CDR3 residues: CASSLDPGSDTQYF. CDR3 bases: TGCGCCAGCAGCTTGGACCCGGGATCAGATACGCAGTATTTT.